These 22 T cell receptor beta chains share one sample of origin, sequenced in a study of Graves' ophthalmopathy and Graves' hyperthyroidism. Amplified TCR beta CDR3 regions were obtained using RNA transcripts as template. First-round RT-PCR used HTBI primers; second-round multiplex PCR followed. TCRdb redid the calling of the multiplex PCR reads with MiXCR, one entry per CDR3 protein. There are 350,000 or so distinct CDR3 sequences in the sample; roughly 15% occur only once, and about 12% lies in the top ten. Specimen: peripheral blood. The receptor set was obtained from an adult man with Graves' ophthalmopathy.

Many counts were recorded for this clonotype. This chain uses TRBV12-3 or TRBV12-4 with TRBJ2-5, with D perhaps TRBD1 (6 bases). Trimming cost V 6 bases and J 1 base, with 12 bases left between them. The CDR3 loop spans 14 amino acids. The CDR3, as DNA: TGTGCCAGCAGCCGCGACAGGACCCAAGAGACCCAGTACTTC. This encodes CASSRDRTQETQYF.

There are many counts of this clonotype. The CDR3 loop is CASSYMALPYGYTF. As DNA, the CDR3 is TGTGCCAGCAGTTACATGGCGCTCCCTTATGGCTACACCTTC. The rearrangement uses TRBV6-5 and TRBJ1-2; no firm D call. The CDR3 sequence is 14 residues long. Trimming took off 2 bases at V and 5 bases at J, with 12 bases between the two ends. Germline assignment: CDR1 MNHEY and CDR2 SVGAGI.

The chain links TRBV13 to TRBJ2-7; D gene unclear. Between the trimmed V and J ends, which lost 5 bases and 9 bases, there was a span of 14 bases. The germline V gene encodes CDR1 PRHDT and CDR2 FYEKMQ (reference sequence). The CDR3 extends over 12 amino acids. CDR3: CASSTFVAGQYF. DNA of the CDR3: TGTGCCAGCAGCACGTTCGTAGCAGGGCAGTACTTC.

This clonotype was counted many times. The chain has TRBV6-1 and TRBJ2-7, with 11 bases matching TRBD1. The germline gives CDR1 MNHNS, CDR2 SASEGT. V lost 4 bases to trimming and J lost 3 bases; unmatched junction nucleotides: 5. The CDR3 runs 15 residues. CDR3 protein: CASSAGTGGSYEQYF. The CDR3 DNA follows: TGTGCCAGCAGTGCCGGGACAGGGGGTAGCTACGAGCAGTACTTC.

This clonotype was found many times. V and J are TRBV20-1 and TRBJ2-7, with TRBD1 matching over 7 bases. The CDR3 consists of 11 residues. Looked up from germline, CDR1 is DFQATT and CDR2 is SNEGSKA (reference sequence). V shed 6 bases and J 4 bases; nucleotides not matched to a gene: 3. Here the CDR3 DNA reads TGCAGTGCCTCGACAGGGTACGAGCAGTACTTC. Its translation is CSASTGYEQYF.

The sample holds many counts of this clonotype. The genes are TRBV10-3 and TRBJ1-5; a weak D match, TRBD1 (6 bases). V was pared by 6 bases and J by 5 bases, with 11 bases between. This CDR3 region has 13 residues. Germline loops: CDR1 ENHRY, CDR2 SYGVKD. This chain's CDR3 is CAISFRTDQPQHF. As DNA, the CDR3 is TGTGCCATCAGCTTTAGGACAGATCAGCCCCAGCATTTT.

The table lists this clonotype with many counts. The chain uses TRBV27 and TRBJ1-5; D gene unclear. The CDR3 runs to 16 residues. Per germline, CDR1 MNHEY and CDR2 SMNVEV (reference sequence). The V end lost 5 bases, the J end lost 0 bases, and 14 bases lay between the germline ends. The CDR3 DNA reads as TGTGCCAGCAGTACCACGCCCATCAATAGCAATCAGCCCCAGCATTTT. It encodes CASSTTPINSNQPQHF.

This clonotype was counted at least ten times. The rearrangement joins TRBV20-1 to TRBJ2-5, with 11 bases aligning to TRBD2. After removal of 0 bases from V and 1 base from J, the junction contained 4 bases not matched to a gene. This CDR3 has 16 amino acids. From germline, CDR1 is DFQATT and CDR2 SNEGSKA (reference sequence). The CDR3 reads CSARDQLAGAQETQYF. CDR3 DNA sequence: TGCAGTGCTAGAGATCAACTAGCGGGGGCCCAAGAGACCCAGTACTTC.

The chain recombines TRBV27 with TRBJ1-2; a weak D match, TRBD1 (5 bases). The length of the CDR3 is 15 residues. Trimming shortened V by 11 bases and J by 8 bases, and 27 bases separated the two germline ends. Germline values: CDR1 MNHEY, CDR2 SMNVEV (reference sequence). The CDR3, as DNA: TGTGCCGACCGAAAACTAGACGGGGCCCATCGGGGCTACACCTTC. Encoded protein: CADRKLDGAHRGYTF.

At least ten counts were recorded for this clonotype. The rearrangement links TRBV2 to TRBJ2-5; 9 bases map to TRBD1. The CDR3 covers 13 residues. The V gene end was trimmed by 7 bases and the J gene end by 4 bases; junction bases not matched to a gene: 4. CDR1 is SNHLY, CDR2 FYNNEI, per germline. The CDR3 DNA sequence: TGTGCCAGCAACAGGGGGCCGGGAGAGACCCAGTACTTC. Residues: CASNRGPGETQYF.

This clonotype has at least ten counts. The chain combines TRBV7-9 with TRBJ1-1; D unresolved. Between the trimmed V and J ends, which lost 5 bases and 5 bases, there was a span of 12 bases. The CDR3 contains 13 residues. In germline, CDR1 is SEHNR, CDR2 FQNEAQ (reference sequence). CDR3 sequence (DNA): TGTGCCAGCAGCCTAATAACAAAGACTGAAGCTTTCTTT. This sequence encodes CASSLITKTEAFF.

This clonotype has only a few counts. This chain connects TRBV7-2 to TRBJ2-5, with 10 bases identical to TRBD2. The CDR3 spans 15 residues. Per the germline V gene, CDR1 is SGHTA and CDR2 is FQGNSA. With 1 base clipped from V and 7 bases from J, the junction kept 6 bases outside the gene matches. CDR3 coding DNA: TGTGCCAGCAGCTTAGGGCTAGCGGGGGTAGGGACCCAGTACTTC. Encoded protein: CASSLGLAGVGTQYF.

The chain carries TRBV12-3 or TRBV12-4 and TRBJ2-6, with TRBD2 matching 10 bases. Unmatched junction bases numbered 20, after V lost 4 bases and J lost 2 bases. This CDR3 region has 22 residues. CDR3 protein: CASSWGSGTSGTIGTGANVLTF. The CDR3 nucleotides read TGTGCCAGCAGTTGGGGGTCCGGTACTAGCGGGACTATAGGGACTGGGGCCAACGTCCTGACTTTC.

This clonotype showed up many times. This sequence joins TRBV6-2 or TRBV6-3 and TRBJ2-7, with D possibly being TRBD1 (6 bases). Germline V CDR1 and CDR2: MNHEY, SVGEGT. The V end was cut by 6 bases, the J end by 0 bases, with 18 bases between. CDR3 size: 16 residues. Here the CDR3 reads CASRHNHRVTSYEQYF. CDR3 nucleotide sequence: TGTGCCAGCAGACACAACCACAGGGTCACCTCCTACGAGCAGTACTTC.

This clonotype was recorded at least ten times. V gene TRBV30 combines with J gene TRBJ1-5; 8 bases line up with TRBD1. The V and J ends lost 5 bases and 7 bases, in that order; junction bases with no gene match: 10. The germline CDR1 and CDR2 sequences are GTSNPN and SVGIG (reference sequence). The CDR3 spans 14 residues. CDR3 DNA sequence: TGTGCCTGGGAACCAACAGGGGGTGGGCAGCCCCAGCATTTT. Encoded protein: CAWEPTGGGQPQHF. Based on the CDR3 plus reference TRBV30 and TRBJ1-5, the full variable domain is SQTIHQWPATLVQPVGSPLSLECTVEGTSNPNLYWYRQAAGRGLQLLFYSVGIGQISSEVPQNLSASRPQDRQFILSSKKLLLSDSGFYLCAWEPTGGGQPQHFGDGTRLSIL.

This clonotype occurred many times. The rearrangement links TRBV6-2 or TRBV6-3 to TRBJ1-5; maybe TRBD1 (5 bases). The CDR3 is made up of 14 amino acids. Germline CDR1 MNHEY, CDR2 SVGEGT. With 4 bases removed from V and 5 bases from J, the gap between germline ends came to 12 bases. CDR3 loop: CASSSPGSYQPQHF. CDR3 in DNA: TGTGCCAGCAGTTCCCCAGGGTCGTATCAGCCCCAGCATTTT.

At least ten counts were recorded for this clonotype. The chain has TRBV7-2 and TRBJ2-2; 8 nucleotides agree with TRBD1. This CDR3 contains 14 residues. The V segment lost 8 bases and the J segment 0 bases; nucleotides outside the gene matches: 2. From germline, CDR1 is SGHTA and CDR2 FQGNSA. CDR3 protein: CASGTGPNTGELFF. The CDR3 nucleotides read TGTGCCAGCGGGACAGGTCCGAACACCGGGGAGCTGTTTTTT. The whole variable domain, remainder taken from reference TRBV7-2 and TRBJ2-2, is GAGVSQSPSNKVTEKGKDVELRCDPISGHTALYWYRQSLGQGLEFLIYFQGNSAPDKSGLPSDRFSAERTGGSVSTLTIQRTQQEDSAVYLCASGTGPNTGELFFGEGSRLTVL.

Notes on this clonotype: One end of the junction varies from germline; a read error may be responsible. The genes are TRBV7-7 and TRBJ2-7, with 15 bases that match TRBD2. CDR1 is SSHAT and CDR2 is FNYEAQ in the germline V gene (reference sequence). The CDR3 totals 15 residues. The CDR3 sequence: CASSLTGLAGGEQYF. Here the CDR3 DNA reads TGTGCTAGCAGCCTCACGGGACTAGCGGGGGGTGAGCAGTACTTC. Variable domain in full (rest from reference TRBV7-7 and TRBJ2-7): GAGVSQSPRYKVTKRGQDVTLRCDPISSHATLYWYQQALGQGPEFLTYFNYEAQPDKSGLPSDRFSAERPEGSISTLTIQRTEQRDSAMYRCASSLTGLAGGEQYFGPGTRLTVT.

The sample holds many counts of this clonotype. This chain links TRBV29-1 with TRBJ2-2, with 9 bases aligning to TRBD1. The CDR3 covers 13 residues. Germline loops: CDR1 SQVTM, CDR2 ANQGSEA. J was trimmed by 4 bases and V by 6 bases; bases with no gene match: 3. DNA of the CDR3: TGCAGCGTGGGGACAGGGTCCACCGGGGAGCTGTTTTTT. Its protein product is CSVGTGSTGELFF.

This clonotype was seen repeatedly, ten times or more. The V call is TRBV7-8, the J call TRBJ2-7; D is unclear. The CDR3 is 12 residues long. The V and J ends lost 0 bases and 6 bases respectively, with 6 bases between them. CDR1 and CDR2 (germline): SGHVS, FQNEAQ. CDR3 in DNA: TGTGCCAGCAGCTTAGCTGGGCGCGAGCAGTACTTC. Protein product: CASSLAGREQYF.

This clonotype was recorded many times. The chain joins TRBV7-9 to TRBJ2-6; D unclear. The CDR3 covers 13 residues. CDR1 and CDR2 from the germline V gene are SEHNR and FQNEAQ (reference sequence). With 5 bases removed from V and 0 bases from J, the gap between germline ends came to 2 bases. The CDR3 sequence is CASSVSGANVLTF. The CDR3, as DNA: TGTGCCAGCAGCGTCTCTGGGGCCAACGTCCTGACTTTC.

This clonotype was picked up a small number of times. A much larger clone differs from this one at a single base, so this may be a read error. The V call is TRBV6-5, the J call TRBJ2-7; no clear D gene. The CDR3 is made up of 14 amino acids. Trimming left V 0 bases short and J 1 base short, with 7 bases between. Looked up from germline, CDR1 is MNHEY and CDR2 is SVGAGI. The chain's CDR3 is CASSYSWKSYEQYF. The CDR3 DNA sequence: TGTGCCAGCAGTTACTCGTGGAAGTCCTACGAGCAGTACTTC.